This entry features one T cell receptor beta chain sequence. From germline, CDR1 is SGDLS and CDR2 YYNGEE. The length of the CDR3 is 14 residues. Trimming pared 0 bases from V and 6 bases from J, leaving 10 bases between. PCR employed 60 Vbeta and 13 Jbeta primers. The protocol was immunoSEQ multiplex PCR, while the TCRdb copy is restricted to in-frame clones and leaves out a portion. Of approximately 100,000 clones listed, 84% are singletons. This entry is derived from a study of cytomegalovirus exposure and HLA in healthy donors. V gene TRBV9 combines with J gene TRBJ1-5; D may be TRBD1 (5 bases). This sequence originates from a woman aged 18-29 years in good health and CMV-seronegative. The sequencing input was PBMCs. CDR3 protein: CASSVGVGAQPQHF. The CDR3 nucleotides read TGTGCCAGCAGCGTAGGGGTAGGGGCTCAGCCCCAGCATTTT.